This is a list of T cell receptor beta chains from one sample in a study of T cell responses to AZD1222 COVID-19 vaccine. Sequencing was performed with immunoSEQ multiplex PCR; in TCRdb, only in-frame clones are kept and a portion is missing. The table records about 150,000 clones, under 95% of them present only once. The sequenced sample was peripheral blood, obtained on day 0 of AZD1222 vaccination. All receptors come from an adult in good health. The CDR3 runs from the conserved cysteine through the conserved F or W. Fields, in order: clone size, D gene, V gene, J gene, CDR3 protein, CDR3 DNA. D genes are given only for firm matches. Some rows mark clone size as missing; the rest say once, few, many or name a class of expanded clone.

.	.	TRBV10-3	TRBJ2-7	CATSPRGRDSYEQYF	TGTGCCACATCCCCCCGCGGTAGGGACTCCTACGAGCAGTACTTC
.	.	TRBV18	TRBJ2-1	CASSGVGTVVDEQFF	TGTGCCAGCTCAGGAGTAGGTACAGTCGTCGATGAGCAGTTCTTC
.	.	TRBV19	TRBJ1-3	CATGLGNTIYF	TGTGCCACAGGGCTTGGAAACACCATATATTTT
.	.	TRBV5-6	TRBJ1-2	CASSLSLPGGYTF	TGTGCCAGCAGCTTGTCCCTTCCTGGGGGCTACACCTTC
.	.	TRBV4-2	TRBJ2-2	CASSPRTVGTGELFF	TGTGCCAGCAGCCCCCGGACGGTGGGCACCGGGGAGCTGTTTTTT
.	.	TRBV12-3/TRBV12-4	TRBJ1-1	CASRPYMNTEAFF	TGTGCCAGCAGGCCATACATGAACACTGAAGCTTTCTTT
.	TRBD2	TRBV13	TRBJ2-7	CASSLSGGISYEQYF	TGTGCCAGCAGCTTGTCGGGGGGAATCTCCTACGAGCAGTACTTC
.	.	TRBV6-5	TRBJ1-2	CARDLLRRPLYGYTF	TGTGCCAGAGACCTCCTAAGGCGGCCCCTCTATGGCTACACCTTC
.	.	TRBV7-2	TRBJ2-1	CASSLWENEQFF	TGTGCCAGCAGCTTATGGGAGAATGAGCAGTTCTTC
.	.	TRBV7-9	TRBJ1-3	CASSLGVLSGNTIYF	TGTGCCAGCAGCTTGGGGGTGCTCTCTGGAAACACCATATATTTT
.	.	TRBV6-6	TRBJ1-2	CASSYSTTLGDGYTF	TGTGCCAGCAGTTACTCTACAACCCTCGGGGATGGCTACACCTTC
.	.	TRBV18	TRBJ1-6	CASSPLGGLVNSPLHF	TGTGCCAGCTCACCACTGGGAGGGCTGGTCAATTCACCCCTCCACTTT
.	.	TRBV11-3	TRBJ2-1	CASSFLGGRGPYNEQFF	TGTGCCAGCAGCTTCCTAGGGGGCCGGGGGCCTTACAATGAGCAGTTCTTC
.	.	TRBV2	TRBJ1-1	CASSTGGGLREAFF	TGTGCCAGCAGCACCGGCGGGGGCCTCAGAGAAGCTTTCTTT
.	TRBD1	TRBV7-6	TRBJ1-1	CASSLGQGVNTEAFF	TGTGCCAGCAGCTTAGGACAGGGGGTCAACACTGAAGCTTTCTTT
.	.	TRBV2	TRBJ1-3	CASSRTGANSGNTIYF	TGTGCCAGCAGTAGAACCGGGGCGAACTCTGGAAACACCATATATTTT
.	TRBD2	TRBV9	TRBJ2-1	CASRASGGGEQFF	TGTGCCAGCAGGGCTAGCGGGGGAGGTGAGCAGTTCTTC
.	TRBD2	TRBV9	TRBJ2-2	CASSPVGGLLTSSTGELFF	TGTGCCAGCAGCCCGGTTGGGGGACTATTGACTTCGAGCACCGGGGAGCTGTTTTTT
.	TRBD1	TRBV6-1	TRBJ1-2	CASSEESRTGAYGYTF	TGTGCCAGCAGTGAAGAAAGTAGGACAGGGGCTTATGGCTACACCTTC
once	.	TRBV9	TRBJ1-4	CASSEWGGANEKLFF	TGTGCCAGCAGCGAATGGGGGGGAGCTAATGAAAAACTGTTTTTT
.	TRBD1	TRBV19	TRBJ1-5	CASSMDRNQPQHF	TGTGCCAGTAGTATGGACAGGAATCAGCCCCAGCATTTT
.	.	TRBV2	TRBJ1-5	CASSERRGSGYNQPQHF	TGTGCCAGCAGTGAACGGAGGGGGTCGGGTTACAATCAGCCCCAGCATTTT
.	.	TRBV30	TRBJ1-5	CAWSVGRLQPQHF	TGTGCCTGGAGTGTGGGCAGACTACAGCCCCAGCATTTT
.	.	TRBV6-1	TRBJ2-1	CASSEYPGNEQFF	TGTGCCAGCAGTGAATACCCAGGGAATGAGCAGTTCTTC
.	TRBD1	TRBV7-9	TRBJ1-5	CASSLGQGASQPQHF	TGTGCCAGCAGCTTGGGGCAGGGGGCAAGTCAGCCCCAGCATTTT
.	.	TRBV11-3	TRBJ1-2	CASSPGAISYGYTF	TGTGCCAGCAGCCCGGGGGCTATCTCCTATGGCTACACCTTC